This TCR beta chain came from a study of T cells after yellow fever vaccination. Each CDR3 protein is one row after TCRdb ran MiXCR on the 5' RACE reads. The sample lists 180,000 or so distinct CDR3 sequences, approximately 10% occurring once. The V end was cut by 3 bases, the J end by 1 base, with 12 bases between. Germline-derived CDR1 and CDR2 are MGHRA and YSYEKL. The CDR3 covers 15 residues. Notes on this clonotype: Its specificity is unknown.

Whole-study findings and limits: Any FACS-sorted repertoire could hold abundant clonotypes that contaminate it from the bulk population. The CD4 and CD8 compartments had a small share of their clonotypes in common. In post-booster samples, most primary-vaccination clones reappeared (roughly 96% CD4, 88% CD8).

The chain links TRBV4-1 to TRBJ1-1, with D possibly TRBD1 on 5 matching bases. The sequences come from CD8+ T cells sorted from PBMCs, collected 15 days after the yellow fever booster vaccination. The receptor was isolated from a man between 18 and 29 years old who received the YFV17D yellow fever vaccine. The CDR3 spells CASSHLRVGNTEAFF. CDR3 coding DNA: TGCGCCAGCAGCCATCTCAGGGTAGGGAACACTGAAGCTTTCTTT.